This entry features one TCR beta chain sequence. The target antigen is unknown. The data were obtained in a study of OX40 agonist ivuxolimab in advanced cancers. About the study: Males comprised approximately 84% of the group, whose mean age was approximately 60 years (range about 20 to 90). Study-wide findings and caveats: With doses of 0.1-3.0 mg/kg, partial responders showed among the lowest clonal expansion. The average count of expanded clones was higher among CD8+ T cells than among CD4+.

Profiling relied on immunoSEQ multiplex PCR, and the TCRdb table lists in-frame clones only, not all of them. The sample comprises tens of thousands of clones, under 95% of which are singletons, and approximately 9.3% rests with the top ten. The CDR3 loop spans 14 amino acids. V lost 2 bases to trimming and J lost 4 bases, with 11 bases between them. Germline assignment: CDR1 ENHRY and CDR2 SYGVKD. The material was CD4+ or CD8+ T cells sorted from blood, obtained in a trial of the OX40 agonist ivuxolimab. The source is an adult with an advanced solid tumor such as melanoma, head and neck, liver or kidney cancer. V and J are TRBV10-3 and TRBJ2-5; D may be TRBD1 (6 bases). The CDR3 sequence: CAISEPRGLETQYF. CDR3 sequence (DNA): TGTGCCATCAGTGAGCCCAGGGGCTTAGAGACCCAGTACTTC.